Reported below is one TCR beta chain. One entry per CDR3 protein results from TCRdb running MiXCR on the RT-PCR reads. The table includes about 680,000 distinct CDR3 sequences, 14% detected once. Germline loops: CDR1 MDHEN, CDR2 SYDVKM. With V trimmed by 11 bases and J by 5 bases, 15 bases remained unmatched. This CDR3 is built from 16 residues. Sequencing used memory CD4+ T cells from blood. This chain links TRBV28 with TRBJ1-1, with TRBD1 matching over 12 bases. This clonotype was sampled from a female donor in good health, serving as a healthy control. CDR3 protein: CASPPGTGGGDTEAFF. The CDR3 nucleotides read TGTGCCTCACCCCCCGGGACAGGGGGCGGTGATACTGAAGCTTTCTTT.